This T cell receptor (beta chain) was identified in a study of identical twins. TCRdb ran MiXCR on the 5' RACE reads and lists one entry per CDR3 protein. The sample shows approximately 230,000 distinct CDR3 sequences, 6.5% of them seen only once. This clonotype was observed a handful of times. Its antigen is currently unknown. Healthy Caucasian donors formed the entire cohort. The CDR3 is made up of 15 amino acids. Germline CDR1 is SGHTA and CDR2 is FQGNSA. The trim removed 5 bases at V and 5 bases at J, leaving 5 bases unmatched. The study's findings and limits: Rather than following the same donors, the conclusions depended on cross-sectional statistical analysis. Analyses of zero insertions could, in part, be confounded by invariant MAIT and iNKT cells.

These same data were also listed under a study on T cells expressing NK-cell markers. From that paper: It was sorted CD3+CD56-NKG2C+, CD3+CD56+NKG2C- and CD3+CD56+NKG2C+ T cells that provided the TCR beta repertoires.

The source of this sequence is a woman aged 18-30 years in good health. The sequencing sample was made of CD8+ T cells sorted from blood. This chain uses TRBV7-2 with TRBJ2-3, with 12 nucleotides matching TRBD2. The chain's CDR3 is CASSVGLAGGDTQYF. CDR3 DNA: TGTGCCAGCAGCGTGGGACTAGCGGGCGGAGATACGCAGTATTTT. Complete variable domain (other parts from reference TRBV7-2 and TRBJ2-3): GAGVSQSPSNKVTEKGKDVELRCDPISGHTALYWYRQSLGQGLEFLIYFQGNSAPDKSGLPSDRFSAERTGGSVSTLTIQRTQQEDSAVYLCASSVGLAGGDTQYFGPGTRLTVL.